This T cell receptor beta chain originates from a study of CD8+CD57+ T cells in acquired aplastic anemia. About the study: Each DNA sample taken from sorted CD4+ and CD8+ cells came to 2.5 to 4 ug on average. Healthy donor sequencing depth: approximately 9.9 million CD4+, approximately 11 million CD8+ reads. Study findings and constraints: Between patients and controls, CD8+ Simpson's diversity did not vary significantly. Patients and controls turned out to have 25 to 35 CD8+ CDR3 sequences in common.

Comment on this clonotype: The antigen is undetermined.

Germline values: CDR1 SNHLY, CDR2 FYNNEI. The CDR3 has 13 residues. V gave up 7 bases and J gave up 1 base; unmatched junction bases: 3. The study profiled TCR beta VDJ and CDR3 using genomic DNA as template. Each CDR3 protein is one row after TCRdb ran MiXCR on the reads. The data show roughly 150,000 distinct CDR3 sequences, around 40% seen once. The sequencing input was sorted CD4+, CD8+, or CD8+CD57+ T cells (not recorded which) from PBMCs. V and J are TRBV2 and TRBJ1-1; 7 bases are a match to TRBD1. The clonotype was recovered from a human donor in good health. The CDR3 reads CASKGGRNTEAFF. As DNA, the CDR3 is TGTGCCAGCAAAGGGGGCAGGAACACTGAAGCTTTCTTT.